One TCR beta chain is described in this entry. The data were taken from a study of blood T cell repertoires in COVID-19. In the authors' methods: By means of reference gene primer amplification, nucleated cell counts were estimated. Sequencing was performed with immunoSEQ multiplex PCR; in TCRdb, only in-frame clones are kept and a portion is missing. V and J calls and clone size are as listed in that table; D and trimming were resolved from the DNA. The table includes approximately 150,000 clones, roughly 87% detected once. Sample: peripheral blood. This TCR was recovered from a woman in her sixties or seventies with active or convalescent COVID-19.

CDR3: CASTGTGANVLTF. CDR3 sequence (DNA): TGTGCCAGTACAGGGACTGGGGCCAACGTCCTGACTTTC. The rearrangement uses TRBV2 and TRBJ2-6, with a weak D call TRBD1 (6 bases). V lost 9 bases, J lost 2 bases, and 8 bases lay in between. The germline V gene encodes CDR1 SNHLY and CDR2 FYNNEI. The CDR3 covers 13 residues.